The clone carrying this T cell receptor (beta chain) was seen a few times. Antigen specificity is unknown. The sample is drawn from a study of early T cells in non-severe SARS-CoV-2 infection. Study-wide context: Chains were not paired, and sequencing was done on bulk RNA from unsorted whole blood.

Points from the study as a whole: Sequences matched to VDJdb favored anti-spike CD8 responses, while private and CD4 specificities were missed.

Researchers tagged individual cDNA molecules with unique molecular identifiers. TCRdb re-called the 5' RACE reads with MiXCR, one entry per CDR3 protein. This sample carries tens of thousands of distinct CDR3 sequences, under 9% of them seen once, and the ten largest clones take 3.5% to 5%. The CDR3 is 15 amino acids. Per germline, CDR1 SGHNT and CDR2 YYREEE (reference sequence). Germline trimming cut 2 bases from V and 7 bases from J; bases unmatched to any gene: 8. This clonotype originated in an adult who was a healthcare worker with PCR-confirmed SARS-CoV-2 infection or an uninfected control (not recorded which). This chain links TRBV5-4 with TRBJ1-4; TRBD1 matches 7 bases. The specimen was whole blood, collected at baseline. This CDR3 is CASSFDRVGIEKLFF. In DNA form, the CDR3 reads TGTGCCAGCAGCTTCGACAGGGTGGGGATTGAAAAACTGTTTTTT.